This paragraph covers one T cell receptor (beta chain) sequence. The antigen is unknown. The data derive from a study of blood T cells in healthy people across ages. Study-level results: Whereas aged donors had fewer naive CD4+ cells, long-lived donors had more of them and higher diversity. Diversity estimates from one million T cells were considered underestimates. It was not known whether donors were CMV positive (a possible confounder of expanded clonotype changes).

A J-beta primer mix and a sample-barcoded 5' primer were used in a second PCR of about 7 to 12 cycles. MiXCR was run by TCRdb on the 5' RACE reads, yielding one entry per CDR3 protein. The repertoire holds about 1.8 million distinct CDR3 sequences, with 49% as singletons. Investigators took approximately 10 milliliters of peripheral blood from every donor. The material sequenced was blood. This receptor was identified in a woman in her forties in good health.

This CDR3 reads CSAQMALAEQLRANYGYTF. CDR3 nucleotides: TGCAGTGCTCAAATGGCGTTAGCCGAACAATTACGGGCTAACTATGGCTACACCTTC. The V gene is TRBV20-1, the J gene TRBJ1-2; D is unclear. The V end lost 5 bases, the J end lost 0 bases, and 28 bases lay between the germline ends. This CDR3 is built from 19 residues. The germline gives CDR1 DFQATT, CDR2 SNEGSKA (reference sequence).